The next 25 T cell receptor beta chains were all read from a single sample in a study of blood T cell repertoires in COVID-19. Data came from immunoSEQ multiplex PCR; TCRdb stores just in-frame clones and leaves some out. The sample includes just over 300,000 clones, 90% of them seen just once. Sequencing input: PBMCs or T cells enriched from blood (not recorded which). Every receptor here comes from a woman between 18 and 29 years old with acute COVID-19.

As regards this clone: The sample holds other DNA sequences that translate to the same CDR3. The CDR3 loop reads CASSYSSYNEQFF. The CDR3, as DNA: TGTGCCAGCAGTTATAGCTCCTACAATGAGCAGTTCTTC. The chain is built from TRBV6-5 and TRBJ2-1, with D unclear. Trimming pared 3 bases from V and 0 bases from J, leaving 3 bases between. This CDR3 region has 13 residues. Per germline, CDR1 MNHEY and CDR2 SVGAGI.

The chain joins TRBV5-4 to TRBJ2-7, with 7 bases identical to TRBD2. Germline lookup yields CDR1 SGHNT and CDR2 YYREEE (reference sequence). The length of the CDR3 is 14 residues. Trimming took 3 bases from V and 6 from J; bases not matched to a gene: 9. The CDR3 sequence is CASSYGVERGEQYF. The CDR3 DNA reads as TGTGCCAGCAGCTACGGCGTAGAGCGGGGCGAGCAGTACTTC.

The chain links TRBV19 to TRBJ2-3, with a tentative D call TRBD1 (6 bases). Trimming stripped 10 bases from V and 3 bases from J, with 17 bases between. The CDR3 is 14 residues long. Germline V CDR1 and CDR2: LNHDA, SQIVND (reference sequence). CDR3 coding DNA: TGTGCCACTAGGGACATCCAGACTACAGATACGCAGTATTTT. Encoded protein: CATRDIQTTDTQYF.

J is TRBJ2-3 and V is TRBV28, with D perhaps matching TRBD2 (5 bases). The CDR3 consists of 14 residues. The V and J ends lost 3 bases and 0 bases respectively, with 7 bases between them. Germline loops: CDR1 MDHEN, CDR2 SYDVKM. The CDR3 is CASSFGGSTDTQYF. DNA for the CDR3: TGTGCCAGCAGTTTCGGCGGGAGCACAGATACGCAGTATTTT.

The V gene is TRBV28, the J gene TRBJ1-4, with 8 bases lining up with TRBD1. The CDR3 consists of 15 residues. After removal of 6 bases from V and 5 bases from J, the junction contained 8 bases not matched to a gene. Germline CDR1 and CDR2: MDHEN and SYDVKM. CDR3 DNA sequence: TGTGCCAGCAGACCTCCGGGACAGGAGAATGAAAAACTGTTTTTT. This gives the protein CASRPPGQENEKLFF. Filled out from reference TRBV28 and TRBJ1-4, the complete variable domain reads DVKVTQSSRYLVKRTGEKVFLECVQDMDHENMFWYRQDPGLGLRLIYFSYDVKMKEKGDIPEGYSVSREKKERFSLILESASTNQTSMYLCASRPPGQENEKLFFGSGTQLSVL.

The CDR3 here is CASSPTLRRGHGSEAFF. The CDR3 DNA reads as TGTGCCAGCAGCCCTACCCTGCGTAGGGGGCACGGAAGTGAAGCTTTCTTT. The gene calls are TRBV27 and TRBJ1-1; 7 bases line up with TRBD1. J was trimmed by 7 bases and V by 6 bases; bases with no gene match: 20. Germline-derived CDR1 and CDR2 are MNHEY and SMNVEV (reference sequence). This CDR3 has 17 amino acids.

V is TRBV7-2 and J is TRBJ1-1, with 11 positions matching TRBD1. Germline V lookup: CDR1 SGHTA, CDR2 FQGNSA. There are 16 residues in the CDR3. V shed 5 bases and J 2 bases; nucleotides not matched to a gene: 7. The CDR3 is CASSQSGTGGNTEAFF. The CDR3 nucleotides read TGTGCCAGCAGCCAATCCGGGACAGGGGGAAACACTGAAGCTTTCTTT.

This sequence joins TRBV30 and TRBJ2-2; D perhaps matches TRBD2 (5 bases). Germline V gene sequence: CDR1 GTSNPN, CDR2 SVGIG (reference sequence). V lost 0 bases, J lost 6 bases, and 14 bases lay in between. CDR3 size: 15 residues. DNA for the CDR3: TGTGCCTGGAGTGTAGGTGGGAGTGTATCCGGGGAGCTGTTTTTT. This sequence encodes CAWSVGGSVSGELFF. Supplemented by reference TRBV30 and TRBJ2-2, the full variable domain reads SQTIHQWPATLVQPVGSPLSLECTVEGTSNPNLYWYRQAAGRGLQLLFYSVGIGQISSEVPQNLSASRPQDRQFILSSKKLLLSDSGFYLCAWSVGGSVSGELFFGEGSRLTVL.

The chain has TRBV13 and TRBJ2-1; D gene unclear. Between the trimmed V and J ends, which lost 5 bases and 7 bases, there was a span of 18 bases. The length of the CDR3 is 15 residues. Germline assignment: CDR1 PRHDT and CDR2 FYEKMQ (reference sequence). DNA for the CDR3: TGTGCCAGCAGCGCCGGTTGGGCACGAAATAATGAGCAGTTCTTC. It is translated as CASSAGWARNNEQFF. Full variable domain (missing parts from reference TRBV13 and TRBJ2-1): AAGVIQSPRHLIKEKRETATLKCYPIPRHDTVYWYQQGPGQDPQFLISFYEKMQSDKGSIPDRFSAQQFSDYHSELNMSSLELGDSALYFCASSAGWARNNEQFFGPGTRLTVL.

The chain couples TRBV29-1 to TRBJ1-1; the D is unclear. In germline, CDR1 is SQVTM, CDR2 ANQGSEA. The CDR3 has 11 residues. Trimming shortened V by 4 bases and J by 11 bases, and 14 bases separated the two germline ends. CDR3 in amino acids: CSVGGRNGAFF. The CDR3 bases are TGCAGCGTTGGCGGGCGTAATGGGGCTTTCTTT.

This clone was detected only a few times. The V gene is TRBV6-4, the J gene TRBJ2-3, with 9 positions matching TRBD2. The V and J ends lost 6 bases and 1 base, in that order; junction bases with no gene match: 20. The CDR3 extends over 20 amino acids. Per germline, CDR1 MRHNA and CDR2 SNTAGT. The CDR3: CASRTATSGPNYTRTDTQYF. DNA of the CDR3: TGTGCCAGCAGGACCGCGACTAGCGGTCCGAATTATACCCGCACAGATACGCAGTATTTT.

CDR3 sequence reads: CASSYSSLLAGNEQFF. The CDR3 DNA reads as TGTGCCAGCAGTTACTCGAGCCTTTTAGCCGGCAATGAGCAGTTCTTC. The chain links TRBV6-5 to TRBJ2-1; D gene uncertain. Trimming left V 0 bases short and J 6 bases short, with 15 bases between. Germline V gene lookup returns CDR1 MNHEY and CDR2 SVGAGI. This CDR3 spans 16 amino acids.

This chain links TRBV7-9 with TRBJ1-1, with D uncertain. The CDR3 loop spans 13 amino acids. CDR1 SEHNR and CDR2 FQNEAQ come from the germline V gene (reference sequence). V shed 5 bases and J shed 5 bases, with 12 bases lying between them. CDR3 in DNA: TGTGCCAGCAGCCCCGGACTGCTGACTGAAGCTTTCTTT. Translating it yields CASSPGLLTEAFF.

The chain couples TRBV11-2 to TRBJ1-2; D perhaps matches TRBD1 (5 bases). V was trimmed by 2 bases and J by 7 bases, leaving 17 bases between them. Germline V gene data show CDR1 as SGHAT and CDR2 as FQNNGV. CDR3 size: 15 residues. The CDR3 region is CASSLWSGMIGGYTF. Here the CDR3 DNA reads TGTGCCAGCAGCTTATGGTCAGGGATGATAGGTGGCTACACCTTC.

V and J are TRBV5-1 and TRBJ2-7; weak D call: TRBD1 (5 bases). Germline lookup yields CDR1 SGHRS and CDR2 YFSETQ. The CDR3 has 14 residues. V was trimmed by 4 bases and J by 0 bases, leaving 11 bases between them. The CDR3 reads CASSERTRSYEQYF. As DNA, the CDR3 is TGCGCCAGCAGCGAGAGGACACGCTCCTACGAGCAGTACTTC.

V is TRBV29-1 and J is TRBJ1-1, with 7 bases matching TRBD1. The germline CDR1 and CDR2 sequences are SQVTM and ANQGSEA. Unmatched junction bases numbered 5, after V lost 4 bases and J lost 3 bases. The CDR3 extends over 13 amino acids. Written as DNA, the CDR3 is TGCAGCGTTGCCACAGGGGAAGACACTGAAGCTTTCTTT. Its translation is CSVATGEDTEAFF.

The rearrangement joins TRBV5-6 to TRBJ1-2; tentatively, D is TRBD1 (6 bases). Germline-derived CDR1 and CDR2 are SGHDT and YYEEEE. V lost 0 bases to trimming and J lost 3 bases, with 12 bases between them. There are 15 residues in the CDR3. The CDR3 DNA sequence: TGTGCCAGCAGCTTGGGAGGGGGTTCAGACTATGGCTACACCTTC. Encoded protein: CASSLGGGSDYGYTF.

This clone was detected a few times. V is TRBV7-6 and J is TRBJ2-1; 9 nucleotides align to TRBD2. This CDR3 is 15 amino acids long. The V gene end was trimmed by 5 bases and the J gene end by 2 bases; junction bases not matched to a gene: 4. Per germline, CDR1 SGHVS and CDR2 FNYEAQ. CDR3 coding DNA: TGTGCCAGCAGCCATGGACTAGCGCCCTACAATGAGCAGTTCTTC. Its translation is CASSHGLAPYNEQFF.

J is TRBJ1-1 and V is TRBV18; D is perhaps TRBD1 (5 bases). The CDR3 loop spans 12 amino acids. Trimming stripped 3 bases from V and 7 bases from J, with 9 bases between. Germline V gene sequence: CDR1 KGHSH, CDR2 LQKENI. CDR3 sequence (DNA): TGTGCCAGCTCACCGTCAGGGAATGAAGCTTTCTTT. It translates to CASSPSGNEAFF.

The rearrangement links TRBV28 to TRBJ2-7; TRBD1 is a possible D gene (7 bases). V lost 5 bases and J 12 bases, leaving 14 bases between the germline ends. This CDR3 spans 11 amino acids. Per the germline V gene, CDR1 is MDHEN and CDR2 is SYDVKM. CDR3: CASSPGQEGYF. The CDR3 region has the DNA TGTGCCAGCAGTCCCGGACAGGAGGGGTACTTC.

The table lists this clone with a count of one. The chain combines TRBV3-1 (or the pseudogene TRBV3-2) with TRBJ2-7, with 10 bases matching TRBD2. The junction had 2 bases not matched to a gene; V was cut back by 5 bases and J by 1 base. Germline CDR1 is LGHDT and CDR2 is YNNKEL (reference sequence). This CDR3 region has 14 residues. The chain's CDR3 is CASSSLAGSYEQYF. CDR3 in DNA: TGTGCCAGCAGCTCACTAGCGGGGTCCTACGAGCAGTACTTC.

The J gene is TRBJ1-2, the V gene TRBV7-9; D gene ambiguous. The CDR3 has 11 amino acids. V was pared by 7 bases and J by 4 bases, with 7 bases between. Germline V gene lookup returns CDR1 SEHNR and CDR2 FQNEAQ (reference sequence). CDR3 region: CASTTGYGYTF. The CDR3 bases are TGTGCCAGCACCACCGGCTATGGCTACACCTTC. Supplemented by reference TRBV7-9 and TRBJ1-2, the full variable domain reads DTGVSQNPRHKITKRGQNVTFRCDPISEHNRLYWYRQTLGQGPEFLTYFQNEAQLEKSRLLSDRFSAERPKGSFSTLEIQRTEQGDSAMYLCASTTGYGYTFGSGTRLTVV.

As for this clone: A read error may produce the germline difference seen at one junction end. This chain links TRBV7-9 with TRBJ1-1; 7 bases line up with TRBD1. CDR1 is SEHNR, CDR2 FQNEAQ, per germline (reference sequence). This CDR3 is built from 11 residues. The CDR3 reads CASSLEQGIAF. Here the CDR3 DNA reads TGTGCCAGCAGCTTAGAACAGGGGATCGCCTTT.

V and J are TRBV27 and TRBJ2-5; D is undetermined. Per germline, CDR1 MNHEY and CDR2 SMNVEV (reference sequence). Trimming left V 6 bases short and J 4 bases short, with 12 bases between. This CDR3 contains 13 residues. The CDR3 DNA reads TGTGCCAGCAGAGCTAAAGCATTAGAGACCCAGTACTTC. Residues: CASRAKALETQYF.

This chain links TRBV18 with TRBJ1-5; maybe TRBD1 (6 bases). CDR3 length: 13 amino acids. The germline V and J ends were trimmed by 4 bases and 4 bases, with 8 bases remaining between them. The germline gives CDR1 KGHSH, CDR2 LQKENI. CDR3 region: CASSLDRNQPQHF. The DNA of the CDR3 is TGTGCCAGCTCACTAGACAGGAATCAGCCCCAGCATTTT.